These T cell receptor beta chains were read from a single sample in a study of persistence of HIV-infected CD4 T cells. The method was immunoSEQ multiplex PCR; TCRdb's version includes in-frame clones alone and lacks a portion of them. Found here are approximately 40,000 clones, 75% to 80% of them singletons; the top ten hold 13% to 15%. The antigens these receptors bind are not known. The source material was CD4+ T cells sorted from PBMCs after roughly 20-hour stimulation, sampled from a patient who received antiretroviral therapy. The receptors derive from an adult man with HIV who was CMV-seropositive. The CDR3 runs from the conserved cysteine through the conserved F or W. D genes are given only for firm matches. Expanded clones get a size class; other rows say once, few or many, or leave the size out.

clone_size: .
d_call: .
j_call: TRBJ2-7
v_call: TRBV7-8
cdr3_nt: TGTGCCAGCAGTCGTACAGGGAGCCTAACCTACGAGCAGTACTTC
cdr3_aa: CASSRTGSLTYEQYF

clone_size: .
d_call: .
j_call: TRBJ2-7
v_call: TRBV6-6
cdr3_nt: TGTGCCAGCAGTTCCCCAAGCAGTCGGAATAACGCCGAGCAGTACTTC
cdr3_aa: CASSSPSSRNNAEQYF

clone_size: .
d_call: TRBD1
j_call: TRBJ1-6
v_call: TRBV6-5
cdr3_nt: TGTGCCAGCTCCCTTGACAGGGGAGGATCACCCCTCCACTTT
cdr3_aa: CASSLDRGGSPLHF

clone_size: .
d_call: .
j_call: TRBJ1-1
v_call: TRBV5-1
cdr3_nt: TGCGCCAGCACCCCGCACCAAAGGAACACTGAAGCTTTCTTT
cdr3_aa: CASTPHQRNTEAFF

clone_size: few
d_call: .
j_call: TRBJ1-1
v_call: TRBV27
cdr3_nt: TGTGCCAGCAGTTTTTCCCGGCAGACCACTGAAGCTTTCTTT
cdr3_aa: CASSFSRQTTEAFF

clone_size: .
d_call: .
j_call: TRBJ1-2
v_call: TRBV19
cdr3_nt: TGTGCCGCCGGGAACAGGGCCTATGGCTACACCTTC
cdr3_aa: CAAGNRAYGYTF

clone_size: .
d_call: .
j_call: TRBJ2-1
v_call: TRBV7-8
cdr3_nt: TGTGCCAGCAGTTTAGACTCCGTTGTGAATGAGCAGTTCTTC
cdr3_aa: CASSLDSVVNEQFF

clone_size: large
d_call: .
j_call: TRBJ2-5
v_call: TRBV9
cdr3_nt: TGTGCCAGCAGCGCGGCCAGGGGAGAGACCCAGTACTTC
cdr3_aa: CASSAARGETQYF

clone_size: .
d_call: TRBD1
j_call: TRBJ2-5
v_call: TRBV7-9
cdr3_nt: TGTGCCAGCAGCTCCCTCGGACAGGGGGCTAGAGAGACCCAGTACTTC
cdr3_aa: CASSSLGQGARETQYF

clone_size: few
d_call: .
j_call: TRBJ1-1
v_call: TRBV10-2
cdr3_nt: TGCGCCAGCAGTGAGAGGCAGGCGGTTCGTGAAGCTTTCTTT
cdr3_aa: CASSERQAVREAFF

clone_size: once
d_call: .
j_call: TRBJ2-3
v_call: TRBV6-5
cdr3_nt: TGTGCCAGCAGTAATTCACTCGATACGCAGTATTTT
cdr3_aa: CASSNSLDTQYF

clone_size: .
d_call: .
j_call: TRBJ2-3
v_call: TRBV6-5
cdr3_nt: TGTGCCAGCAGCGCGGACCCGAAGAAAGGTACGCAGTATTTT
cdr3_aa: CASSADPKKGTQYF

clone_size: once
d_call: .
j_call: TRBJ2-7
v_call: TRBV4-2
cdr3_nt: TGTGCCAGCAGCCAAGGAGCGACGAGCTCCTACGAGCAGTACTTC
cdr3_aa: CASSQGATSSYEQYF

clone_size: few
d_call: .
j_call: TRBJ1-5
v_call: TRBV7-2
cdr3_nt: TGTGCCAGCAGCTTAGGGGTCCAGCCCCAGCATTTT
cdr3_aa: CASSLGVQPQHF

clone_size: .
d_call: .
j_call: TRBJ1-2
v_call: TRBV27
cdr3_nt: TGTGCCAGCAGAGAGACAGGCTCCTTTAACTATGGCTACACCTTC
cdr3_aa: CASRETGSFNYGYTF

clone_size: .
d_call: .
j_call: TRBJ2-3
v_call: TRBV2
cdr3_nt: TGTGCCACTGGGGCGCGGGCCCTTACAGATACGCAGTATTTT
cdr3_aa: CATGARALTDTQYF

clone_size: few
d_call: .
j_call: TRBJ2-3
v_call: TRBV7-2
cdr3_nt: TGTGCCAGCAGCCCGAAGGCAGATACGCAGTATTTT
cdr3_aa: CASSPKADTQYF

clone_size: .
d_call: .
j_call: TRBJ1-4
v_call: TRBV23-1
cdr3_nt: TGCGCCAGCAGTCCCCCCCCCGGGGTCGCAGGCCTTAATGAAAAACTGTTTTTT
cdr3_aa: CASSPPPGVAGLNEKLFF

clone_size: few
d_call: .
j_call: TRBJ1-1
v_call: TRBV10-3
cdr3_nt: TGTGCCACATCCTCCACTCAGACAACCCCCACTGAAGCTTTCTTT
cdr3_aa: CATSSTQTTPTEAFF

clone_size: .
d_call: .
j_call: TRBJ2-7
v_call: TRBV20-1
cdr3_nt: TGCAGCACGGGAACTACCTACGAGCAGTACTTC
cdr3_aa: CSTGTTYEQYF

clone_size: .
d_call: TRBD1
j_call: TRBJ2-2
v_call: TRBV5-1
cdr3_nt: TGCGCCAGCAGCTCCCGGACAGGGGACACCGGGGAGCTGTTTTTT
cdr3_aa: CASSSRTGDTGELFF

clone_size: few
d_call: TRBD1
j_call: TRBJ1-2
v_call: TRBV5-7
cdr3_nt: TGTGCCAGCAGCTGGCGGGACAGGGAGTCTAACTATGGCTACACCTTC
cdr3_aa: CASSWRDRESNYGYTF

clone_size: .
d_call: .
j_call: TRBJ2-3
v_call: TRBV6-6
cdr3_nt: TGTGCCAGCAGTCCACCCTACACAGATACGCAGTATTTT
cdr3_aa: CASSPPYTDTQYF

clone_size: .
d_call: TRBD2
j_call: TRBJ2-5
v_call: TRBV18
cdr3_nt: TGTGCCAGCTCACCACGGGGACTAGCGGGGGCACAAGAGACCCAGTACTTC
cdr3_aa: CASSPRGLAGAQETQYF

clone_size: once
d_call: .
j_call: TRBJ1-1
v_call: TRBV6-1
cdr3_nt: TGTGCCAGCAGTGAATTAGTGAACACTGAAGCTTTCTTT
cdr3_aa: CASSELVNTEAFF

clone_size: .
d_call: .
j_call: TRBJ1-1
v_call: TRBV6-5
cdr3_nt: TGTGCCAGCAATAAGGGGAACACTGAAGCTTTCTTT
cdr3_aa: CASNKGNTEAFF

clone_size: .
d_call: TRBD1
j_call: TRBJ2-2
v_call: TRBV6-5
cdr3_nt: TGTGCCAGTAGACAGGGGATAGAGAACACCGGGGAGCTGTTTTTT
cdr3_aa: CASRQGIENTGELFF

clone_size: .
d_call: TRBD1
j_call: TRBJ1-3
v_call: TRBV6-5
cdr3_nt: TGTGCCAGCAGGGACAGGTTAGCTAGAGGAAACACCATATATTTT
cdr3_aa: CASRDRLARGNTIYF

clone_size: .
d_call: .
j_call: TRBJ2-7
v_call: TRBV6-5
cdr3_nt: TGTGCCAGTAAGGTTGGCAGGATGTACGAGCAGTACTTC
cdr3_aa: CASKVGRMYEQYF

clone_size: .
d_call: TRBD1
j_call: TRBJ2-5
v_call: TRBV18
cdr3_nt: TGTGCCAGCTCACCCGACCTCCTAGACAGGGGCCGAACAAAAGAGACCCAGTACTTC
cdr3_aa: CASSPDLLDRGRTKETQYF

clone_size: .
d_call: TRBD2
j_call: TRBJ2-5
v_call: TRBV18
cdr3_nt: TGTGCCAGCTCACCGACTAGCGGGGTCCAAGAGACCCAGTACTTC
cdr3_aa: CASSPTSGVQETQYF

clone_size: .
d_call: .
j_call: TRBJ1-1
v_call: TRBV6-5
cdr3_nt: TGTGCCAGCACCACGGTTCGAGGGGGGGCTTTCTTT
cdr3_aa: CASTTVRGGAFF

clone_size: .
d_call: .
j_call: TRBJ1-1
v_call: TRBV3-1/TRBV3-2
cdr3_nt: TGTGCCAGCAGCCAAGCCTCAGGGTTTGGCACTGAAGCTTTCTTT
cdr3_aa: CASSQASGFGTEAFF

clone_size: .
d_call: .
j_call: TRBJ1-1
v_call: TRBV21-1
cdr3_nt: TGTGCCAGCAGCACCCGAGCCCAAAATCAGGGCACTGAAGCTTTCTTT
cdr3_aa: CASSTRAQNQGTEAFF

clone_size: .
d_call: TRBD2
j_call: TRBJ2-3
v_call: TRBV19
cdr3_nt: TGTGCCAGTAGTAATTTCAAGCGGGAAAGGGATACGCAGTATTTT
cdr3_aa: CASSNFKRERDTQYF

clone_size: .
d_call: .
j_call: TRBJ1-1
v_call: TRBV5-1
cdr3_nt: TGCGCCAGCAGCGATGGACTCAACAACATGAACACTGAAGCTTTCTTT
cdr3_aa: CASSDGLNNMNTEAFF

clone_size: .
d_call: .
j_call: TRBJ2-1
v_call: TRBV19
cdr3_nt: TGTGCCAGCATCCAAGGGGACGGTGAGCAGTTCTTC
cdr3_aa: CASIQGDGEQFF

clone_size: .
d_call: .
j_call: TRBJ1-4
v_call: TRBV10-3
cdr3_nt: TGTGCCATCAGTGCCGGGAAAACTAATGAAAAACTGTTTTTT
cdr3_aa: CAISAGKTNEKLFF

clone_size: .
d_call: .
j_call: TRBJ2-1
v_call: TRBV19
cdr3_nt: TGTGCCAGTAGCCTCTCTCTAGACTACAATGAGCAGTTCTTC
cdr3_aa: CASSLSLDYNEQFF

clone_size: .
d_call: .
j_call: TRBJ2-1
v_call: TRBV7-8
cdr3_nt: TGTGCCTCGGGACGGGAGTGGTTTAACAATGAGCAGTTCTTC
cdr3_aa: CASGREWFNNEQFF

clone_size: .
d_call: TRBD1
j_call: TRBJ2-2
v_call: TRBV10-3
cdr3_nt: TGTGCCAGCAGGACAGGGGAGAACACCGGGGAGCTGTTTTTT
cdr3_aa: CASRTGENTGELFF

clone_size: .
d_call: .
j_call: TRBJ1-2
v_call: TRBV7-2
cdr3_nt: TGTGCCAGCAGCTTAACAGGGATAAACTATGGCTACACCTTC
cdr3_aa: CASSLTGINYGYTF

clone_size: .
d_call: TRBD2
j_call: TRBJ2-5
v_call: TRBV3-1/TRBV3-2
cdr3_nt: TGTGCCAGCAGCCCCGGTTTCCAGCGGGGGAAAGAGACCCAGTACTTC
cdr3_aa: CASSPGFQRGKETQYF

clone_size: .
d_call: TRBD1
j_call: TRBJ1-1
v_call: TRBV5-1
cdr3_nt: TGCGCCAGCAGCGGGGGGACAGGGAACACTGAAGCTTTCTTT
cdr3_aa: CASSGGTGNTEAFF

clone_size: .
d_call: .
j_call: TRBJ1-4
v_call: TRBV10-3
cdr3_nt: TGTGCCATCAGTTCTAATGAAAAACTGTTTTTT
cdr3_aa: CAISSNEKLFF

clone_size: once
d_call: .
j_call: TRBJ2-6
v_call: TRBV6-5
cdr3_nt: TGTGCCAGCAGTTACGAGGGCTCCGGGGCCAACGTCCTGACTTTC
cdr3_aa: CASSYEGSGANVLTF

clone_size: .
d_call: TRBD1
j_call: TRBJ1-2
v_call: TRBV6-5
cdr3_nt: TGTGCCAGCAGTTATTCGTGGGACAGGGGATACTATGGCTACACCTTC
cdr3_aa: CASSYSWDRGYYGYTF

clone_size: .
d_call: .
j_call: TRBJ2-7
v_call: TRBV5-4
cdr3_nt: TGTGCCAGCGGGCTACGGGACTACGAGCAGTACTTC
cdr3_aa: CASGLRDYEQYF

clone_size: .
d_call: .
j_call: TRBJ2-7
v_call: TRBV18
cdr3_nt: TGTGCCAGCTCACCACCCCAGCCTACCTACGAGCAGTACTTC
cdr3_aa: CASSPPQPTYEQYF